This TCR beta chain was documented in a study of fetal regulatory T cell absence and autoimmunity. Libraries were prepared by immunoSEQ multiplex PCR; TCRdb keeps only in-frame clonotypes and omits some of them. This table has 46,000 or so clones, about 79% appearing once. V was pared by 4 bases and J by 3 bases, with 16 bases between. Germline loops: CDR1 ENHRY, CDR2 SYGVKD. This CDR3 is built from 15 residues. The chain links TRBV10-3 to TRBJ2-7; TRBD1 or TRBD2 may be the D gene (6 bases each). Sequenced sample: cord blood. This sequence was found in a newborn boy with IPEX syndrome. As DNA, the CDR3 is TGTGCCATCAGTGCCCACAGGGAGGTGGGCTACGAGCAGTACTTC. Encoded protein: CAISAHREVGYEQYF.